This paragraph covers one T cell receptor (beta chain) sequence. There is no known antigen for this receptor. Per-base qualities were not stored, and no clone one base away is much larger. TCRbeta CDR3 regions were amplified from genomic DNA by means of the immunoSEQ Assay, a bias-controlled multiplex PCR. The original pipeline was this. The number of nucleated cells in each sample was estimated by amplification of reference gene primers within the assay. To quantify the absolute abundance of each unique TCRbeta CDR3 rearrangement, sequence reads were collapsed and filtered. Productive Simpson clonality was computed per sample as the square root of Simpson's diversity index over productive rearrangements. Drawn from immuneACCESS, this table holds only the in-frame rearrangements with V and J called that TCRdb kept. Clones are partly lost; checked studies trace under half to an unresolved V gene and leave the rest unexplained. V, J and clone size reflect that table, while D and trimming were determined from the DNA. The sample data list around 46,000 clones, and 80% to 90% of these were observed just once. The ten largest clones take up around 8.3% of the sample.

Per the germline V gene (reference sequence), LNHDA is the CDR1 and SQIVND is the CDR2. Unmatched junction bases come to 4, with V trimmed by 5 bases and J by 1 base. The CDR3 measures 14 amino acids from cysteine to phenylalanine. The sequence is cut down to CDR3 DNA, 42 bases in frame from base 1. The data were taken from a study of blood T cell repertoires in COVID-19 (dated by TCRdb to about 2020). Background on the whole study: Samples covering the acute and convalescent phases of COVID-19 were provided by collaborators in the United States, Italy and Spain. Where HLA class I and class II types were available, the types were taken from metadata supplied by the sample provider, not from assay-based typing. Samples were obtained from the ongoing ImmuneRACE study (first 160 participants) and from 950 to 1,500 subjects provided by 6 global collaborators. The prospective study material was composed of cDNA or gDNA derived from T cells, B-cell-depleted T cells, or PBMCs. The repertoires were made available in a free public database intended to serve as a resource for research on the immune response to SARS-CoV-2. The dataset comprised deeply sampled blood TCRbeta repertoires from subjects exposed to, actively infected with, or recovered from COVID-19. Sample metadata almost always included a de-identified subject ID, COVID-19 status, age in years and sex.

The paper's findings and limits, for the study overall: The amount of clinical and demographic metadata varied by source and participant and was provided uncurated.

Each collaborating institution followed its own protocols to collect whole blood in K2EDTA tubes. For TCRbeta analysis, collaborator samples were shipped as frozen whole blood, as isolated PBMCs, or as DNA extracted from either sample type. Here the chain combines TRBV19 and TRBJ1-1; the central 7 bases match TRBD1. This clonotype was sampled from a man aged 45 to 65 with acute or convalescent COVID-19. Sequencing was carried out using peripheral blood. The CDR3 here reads CASSPRDRNTEAFF. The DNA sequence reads TGTGCCAGTAGTCCAAGGGACAGGAACACTGAAGCTTTCTTT.